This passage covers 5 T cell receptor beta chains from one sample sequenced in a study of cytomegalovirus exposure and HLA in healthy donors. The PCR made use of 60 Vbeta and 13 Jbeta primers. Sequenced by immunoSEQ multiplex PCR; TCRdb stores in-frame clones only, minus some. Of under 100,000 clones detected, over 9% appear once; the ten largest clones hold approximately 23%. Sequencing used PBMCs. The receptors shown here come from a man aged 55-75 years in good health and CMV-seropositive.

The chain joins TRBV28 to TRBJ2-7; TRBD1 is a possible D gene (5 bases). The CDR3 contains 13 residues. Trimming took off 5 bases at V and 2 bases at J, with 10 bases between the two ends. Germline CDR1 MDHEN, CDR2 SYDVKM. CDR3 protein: CASSATVPYEQYF. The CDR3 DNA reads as TGTGCCAGCAGTGCGACAGTCCCCTACGAGCAGTACTTC.

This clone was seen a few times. The CDR3 sequence: CASSLGAGAGQETQYF. CDR3 DNA: TGTGCCAGCAGCTTGGGAGCGGGAGCGGGGCAAGAGACCCAGTACTTC. The chain joins TRBV5-6 to TRBJ2-5, with 8 bases identical to TRBD2. Germline values: CDR1 SGHDT, CDR2 YYEEEE. J was trimmed by 2 bases and V by 0 bases; bases with no gene match: 6. The CDR3 extends over 16 amino acids.

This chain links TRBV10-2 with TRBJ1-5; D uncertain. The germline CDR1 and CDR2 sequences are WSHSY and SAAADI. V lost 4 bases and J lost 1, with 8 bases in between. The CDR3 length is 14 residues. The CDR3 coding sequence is TGCGCCAGCAGTGTGCGGAACAGCAATCAGCCCCAGCATTTT. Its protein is CASSVRNSNQPQHF.

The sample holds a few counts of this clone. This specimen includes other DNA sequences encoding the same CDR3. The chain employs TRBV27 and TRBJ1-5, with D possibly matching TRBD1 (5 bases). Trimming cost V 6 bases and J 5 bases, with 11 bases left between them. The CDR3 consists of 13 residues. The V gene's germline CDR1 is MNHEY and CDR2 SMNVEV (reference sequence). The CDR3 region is CASRKGEYQPQHF. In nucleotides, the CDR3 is TGTGCCAGCAGAAAAGGGGAATATCAGCCCCAGCATTTT.

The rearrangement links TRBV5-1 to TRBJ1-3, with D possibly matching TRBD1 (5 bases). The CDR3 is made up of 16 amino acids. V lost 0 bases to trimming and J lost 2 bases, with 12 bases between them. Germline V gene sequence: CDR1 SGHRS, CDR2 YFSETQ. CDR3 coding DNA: TGCGCCAGCAGCTTGGGGGCCGGAGGGGCTGGAAACACCATATATTTT. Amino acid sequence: CASSLGAGGAGNTIYF.